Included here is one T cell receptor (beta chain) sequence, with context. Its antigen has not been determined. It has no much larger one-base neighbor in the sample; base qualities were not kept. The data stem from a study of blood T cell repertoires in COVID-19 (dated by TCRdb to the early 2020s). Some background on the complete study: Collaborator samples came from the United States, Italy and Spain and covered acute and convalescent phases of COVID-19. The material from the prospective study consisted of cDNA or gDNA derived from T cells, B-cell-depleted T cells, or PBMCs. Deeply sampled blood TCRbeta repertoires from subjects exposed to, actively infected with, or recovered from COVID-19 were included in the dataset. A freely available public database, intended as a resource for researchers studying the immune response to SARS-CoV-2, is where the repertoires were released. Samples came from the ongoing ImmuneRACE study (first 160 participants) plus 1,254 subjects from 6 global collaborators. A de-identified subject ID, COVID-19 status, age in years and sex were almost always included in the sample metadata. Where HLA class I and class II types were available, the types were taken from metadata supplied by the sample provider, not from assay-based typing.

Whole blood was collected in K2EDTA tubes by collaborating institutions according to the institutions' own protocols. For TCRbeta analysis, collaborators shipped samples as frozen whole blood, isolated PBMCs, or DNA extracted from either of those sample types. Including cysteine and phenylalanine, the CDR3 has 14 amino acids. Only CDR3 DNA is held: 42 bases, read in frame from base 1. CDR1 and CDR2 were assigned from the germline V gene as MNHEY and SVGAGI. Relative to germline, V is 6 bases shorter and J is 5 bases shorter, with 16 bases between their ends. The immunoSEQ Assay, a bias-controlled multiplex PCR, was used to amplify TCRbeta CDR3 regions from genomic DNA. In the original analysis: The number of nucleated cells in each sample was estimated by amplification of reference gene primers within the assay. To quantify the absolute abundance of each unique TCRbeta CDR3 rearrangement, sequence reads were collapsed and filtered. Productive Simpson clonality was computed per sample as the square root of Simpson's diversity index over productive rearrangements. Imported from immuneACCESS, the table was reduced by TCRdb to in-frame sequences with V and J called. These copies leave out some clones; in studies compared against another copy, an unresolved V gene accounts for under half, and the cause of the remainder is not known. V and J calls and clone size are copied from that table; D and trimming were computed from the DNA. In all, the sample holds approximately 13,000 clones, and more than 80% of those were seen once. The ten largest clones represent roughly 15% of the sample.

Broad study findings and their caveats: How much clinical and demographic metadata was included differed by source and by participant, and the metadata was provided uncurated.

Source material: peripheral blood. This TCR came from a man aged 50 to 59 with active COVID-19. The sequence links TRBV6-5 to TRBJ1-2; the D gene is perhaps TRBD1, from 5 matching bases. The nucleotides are TGTGCCAGCAGCCCCCGGTCAGGGCGGTATGGCTACACCTTC. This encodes CASSPRSGRYGYTF.